A single sample is the source of the 10 T cell receptor beta chains below, sequenced in a study of blood T cell repertoires in COVID-19. The data were produced by immunoSEQ multiplex PCR, yet TCRdb's version contains in-frame clones alone and is incomplete. The data hold about 120,000 clones, with about 81% observed a single time. Sequences were obtained from peripheral blood. These TCRs come from a woman aged 50 to 60 with acute or convalescent COVID-19.

The chain links TRBV2 to TRBJ1-2; D call uncertain. Trimming removed 0 bases at V and 8 bases at J, with 4 bases between. This CDR3 contains 11 residues. Germline V gene sequence: CDR1 SNHLY, CDR2 FYNNEI. This CDR3 is CASSEAAGYTF. As DNA, the CDR3 is TGTGCCAGCAGTGAAGCGGCCGGCTACACCTTC.

This chain links TRBV10-2 with TRBJ1-5; the D gene is possibly TRBD1 (6 bases). Trimming stripped 0 bases from V and 0 bases from J, with 9 bases between. The germline V gene encodes CDR1 WSHSY and CDR2 SAAADI. The CDR3 runs to 16 residues. CDR3 sequence: CASSESLTGSNQPQHF. DNA of the CDR3: TGCGCCAGCAGTGAGTCGTTGACAGGTAGCAATCAGCCCCAGCATTTT.

J is TRBJ1-6 and V is TRBV5-4; D may be TRBD1 (6 bases). Germline assignment: CDR1 SGHNT and CDR2 YYREEE (reference sequence). This CDR3 comprises 15 residues. The V end was cut by 3 bases, the J end by 6 bases, with 13 bases between. CDR3 nucleotide sequence: TGTGCCAGCAGCTCCCAAACAGGGAGTAATTCACCCCTCCACTTT. Translating it yields CASSSQTGSNSPLHF.

The V and J genes are TRBV28 and TRBJ2-2; 14 bases are shared with TRBD2. CDR1 MDHEN and CDR2 SYDVKM come from the germline V gene. The CDR3 has 19 amino acids. Trimming took 6 bases from V and 4 from J; bases not matched to a gene: 13. CDR3 sequence reads: CASSHTTGLAGAGTGELFF. CDR3 in DNA: TGTGCCAGCAGCCACACAACGGGACTAGCGGGAGCGGGCACCGGGGAGCTGTTTTTT.

The chain employs TRBV9 and TRBJ1-3; D may be TRBD1 (6 bases). Per germline, CDR1 SGDLS and CDR2 YYNGEE. The CDR3 runs to 19 residues. The ends were cut back, 0 bases at V and 0 bases at J, with 19 bases in the middle. The DNA for the CDR3 is TGTGCCAGCAGCGTAGCTACAGGGTCAGGCTCCCTCTCTGGAAACACCATATATTTT. It is translated as CASSVATGSGSLSGNTIYF.

The V call is TRBV2, the J call TRBJ1-4; D possibly corresponds to TRBD1 (5 bases). The germline V gene encodes CDR1 SNHLY and CDR2 FYNNEI. This CDR3 has 14 residues. The V gene lost 6 bases and the J gene lost 5 bases, with 13 bases spanning the gap. CDR3 nucleotides: TGTGCCAGCAGGGCTACAGGACCCAATGAAAAACTGTTTTTT. It specifies CASRATGPNEKLFF. Supplemented by reference TRBV2 and TRBJ1-4, the full variable domain reads EPEVTQTPSHQVTQMGQEVILRCVPISNHLYFYWYRQILGQKVEFLVSFYNNEISEKSEIFDDQFSVERPDGSNFTLKIRSTKLEDSAMYFCASRATGPNEKLFFGSGTQLSVL.

This clone has only one observation. The CDR3 DNA reads as TGCGCCAGCAGCGTCCGACAGGGGGGCGGTGGCTACACCTTC. It is translated as CASSVRQGGGGYTF. The rearrangement uses TRBV5-1 and TRBJ1-2, with 9 bases matching TRBD1. V was clipped by 4 bases and J by 7 bases; unmatched bases: 8. The CDR3 totals 14 residues. From germline, CDR1 is SGHRS and CDR2 YFSETQ. Full variable domain (remainder filled in from reference TRBV5-1 and TRBJ1-2): KAGVTQTPRYLIKTRGQQVTLSCSPISGHRSVSWYQQTPGQGLQFLFEYFSETQRNKGNFPGRFSGRQFSNSRSEMNVSTLELGDSALYLCASSVRQGGGGYTFGSGTRLTVV.

The chain joins TRBV29-1 to TRBJ2-7; TRBD1 matches 8 bases. Germline loops: CDR1 SQVTM, CDR2 ANQGSEA. The CDR3 has 13 amino acids. The V gene end was trimmed by 4 bases and the J gene end by 4 bases; junction bases not matched to a gene: 6. The chain's CDR3 is CSVARGQGYEQYF. CDR3 DNA sequence: TGCAGCGTTGCTCGTGGACAGGGTTACGAGCAGTACTTC.

V is TRBV2 and J is TRBJ2-1; 11 nucleotides match TRBD2. The CDR3 is 15 residues long. Germline V CDR1 and CDR2: SNHLY, FYNNEI. Trimming took 6 bases from V and 9 from J; bases not matched to a gene: 10. CDR3 coding DNA: TGTGCCAGCAGCGGGGGGGCTAGCGGGAGGAGTGAGCAGTTCTTC. Amino acids: CASSGGASGRSEQFF.

In the case of this clone: At one of its ends the junction is not consistent with the germline gene, which may arise from a read error. J is TRBJ2-5 and V is TRBV7-7, with D possibly TRBD2 on 5 matching bases. CDR1 SSHAT and CDR2 FNYEAQ come from the germline V gene (reference sequence). The CDR3 contains 14 residues. In DNA, the CDR3 is TGTGCTAGCAGCCCTACTAGTACCCAAGAGACCCAGTACTTC. Translating gives CASSPTSTQETQYF. Complete variable domain (other parts from reference TRBV7-7 and TRBJ2-5): GAGVSQSPRYKVTKRGQDVTLRCDPISSHATLYWYQQALGQGPEFLTYFNYEAQPDKSGLPSDRFSAERPEGSISTLTIQRTEQRDSAMYRCASSPTSTQETQYFGPGTRLLVL.